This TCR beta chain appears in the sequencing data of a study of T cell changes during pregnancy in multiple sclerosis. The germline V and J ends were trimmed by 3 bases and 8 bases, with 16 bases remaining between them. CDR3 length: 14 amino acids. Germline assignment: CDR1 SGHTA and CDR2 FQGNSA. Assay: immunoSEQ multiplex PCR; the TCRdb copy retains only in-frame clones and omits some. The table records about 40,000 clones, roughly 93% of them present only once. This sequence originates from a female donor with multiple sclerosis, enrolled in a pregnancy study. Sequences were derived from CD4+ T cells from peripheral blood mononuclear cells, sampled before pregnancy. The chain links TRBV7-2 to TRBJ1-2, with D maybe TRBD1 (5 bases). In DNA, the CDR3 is TGTGCCAGCAGCTTGGGCGGGGGGGGGTCGGGCTACACCTTC. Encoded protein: CASSLGGGGSGYTF.